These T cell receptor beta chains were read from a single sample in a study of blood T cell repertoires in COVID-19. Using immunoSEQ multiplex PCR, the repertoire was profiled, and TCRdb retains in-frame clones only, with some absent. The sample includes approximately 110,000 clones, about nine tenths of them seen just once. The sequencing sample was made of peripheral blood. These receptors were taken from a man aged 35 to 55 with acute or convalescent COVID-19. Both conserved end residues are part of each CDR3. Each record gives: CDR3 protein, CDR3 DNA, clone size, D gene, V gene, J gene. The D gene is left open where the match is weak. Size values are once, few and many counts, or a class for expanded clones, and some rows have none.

CDR3 protein: CASSQSAGAATNEKLFF
CDR3 DNA: TGCGCCAGCAGCCAATCCGCGGGGGCCGCAACTAATGAAAAACTGTTTTTT
clone size: .
D gene: .
V gene: TRBV4-3
J gene: TRBJ1-4

CDR3 protein: CASSYSAGGLFMAF
CDR3 DNA: TGTGCCAGCAGTTACTCGGCAGGGGGGCTATTTATGGCCTTC
clone size: .
D gene: TRBD1
V gene: TRBV6-5
J gene: TRBJ1-2

CDR3 protein: CASSLDGSSGGYTF
CDR3 DNA: TGTGCCAGCAGCTTAGATGGGAGCTCGGGTGGCTACACCTTC
clone size: .
D gene: .
V gene: TRBV7-9
J gene: TRBJ1-2

CDR3 protein: CASRGDRDSNQPQHF
CDR3 DNA: TGTGCCAGCAGGGGGGACAGGGATAGCAATCAGCCCCAGCATTTT
clone size: .
D gene: TRBD1
V gene: TRBV2
J gene: TRBJ1-5

CDR3 protein: CASRADRVQPQHF
CDR3 DNA: TGTGCCAGCAGGGCCGACAGGGTTCAGCCCCAGCATTTT
clone size: .
D gene: TRBD1
V gene: TRBV6-5
J gene: TRBJ1-5

CDR3 protein: CASSQDEARGTQYF
CDR3 DNA: TGTGCCAGCAGCCAAGATGAGGCGCGGGGGACCCAGTACTTC
clone size: .
D gene: .
V gene: TRBV3-1/TRBV3-2
J gene: TRBJ2-5

CDR3 protein: CASSLVLAGRREQYF
CDR3 DNA: TGCGCCAGCAGCTTGGTACTAGCGGGGCGCAGGGAGCAGTACTTC
clone size: .
D gene: TRBD2
V gene: TRBV5-1
J gene: TRBJ2-7

CDR3 protein: CASSRGQGLPNEKLFF
CDR3 DNA: TGCGCCAGCAGCCGAGGACAGGGACTACCTAATGAAAAACTGTTTTTT
clone size: .
D gene: TRBD1
V gene: TRBV4-3
J gene: TRBJ1-4

CDR3 protein: CATSTHRPTYGYTF
CDR3 DNA: TGTGCCACCAGCACTCACAGACCGACCTATGGCTACACCTTC
clone size: .
D gene: .
V gene: TRBV15
J gene: TRBJ1-2

CDR3 protein: CASSLTSGGATDTQYF
CDR3 DNA: TGTGCCAGCAGTCTAACTAGCGGGGGGGCAACAGATACGCAGTATTTT
clone size: .
D gene: TRBD2
V gene: TRBV28
J gene: TRBJ2-3

CDR3 protein: CASSIVTDSNQPQHF
CDR3 DNA: TGTGCCAGTAGTATAGTGACTGATAGCAATCAGCCCCAGCATTTT
clone size: .
D gene: .
V gene: TRBV19
J gene: TRBJ1-5

CDR3 protein: CASSSTGQGVNTEAFF
CDR3 DNA: TGCGCCAGCAGCTCAACGGGACAGGGGGTGAACACTGAAGCTTTCTTT
clone size: .
D gene: TRBD1
V gene: TRBV5-1
J gene: TRBJ1-1

CDR3 protein: CASGGLEAFF
CDR3 DNA: TGTGCCAGCGGGGGACTTGAAGCTTTCTTT
clone size: few
D gene: .
V gene: TRBV2
J gene: TRBJ1-1

CDR3 protein: CASRYRQGSPLHF
CDR3 DNA: TGTGCCAGTAGGTACAGACAGGGATCACCCCTCCACTTT
clone size: few
D gene: TRBD1
V gene: TRBV19
J gene: TRBJ1-6

CDR3 protein: CASSPDRDKGPTQPQHF
CDR3 DNA: TGTGCCAGCAGCCCGGACCGGGACAAGGGGCCGACTCAGCCCCAGCATTTT
clone size: .
D gene: .
V gene: TRBV5-8
J gene: TRBJ1-5

CDR3 protein: CASRLGGSGYGYTF
CDR3 DNA: TGCGCCAGCAGGCTAGGGGGCTCGGGCTATGGCTACACCTTC
clone size: .
D gene: TRBD1
V gene: TRBV5-1
J gene: TRBJ1-2